The 19 T cell receptor beta chains in this list originate from one sample, sequenced in a study of identifying expanded T cells in peripheral blood. TCRdb's table, derived via immunoSEQ multiplex PCR, lists solely in-frame clones and lacks some. Found here are 100,000 or so clones, approximately 88% of them singletons; the top ten hold 14%. Sequenced: blood. The receptors derive from a person aged 18 to 75 in good health.

The V and J genes are TRBV25-1 and TRBJ2-7; 7 bases agree with TRBD1. This CDR3 is 13 amino acids long. Losses at the gene ends were 10 bases for V and 7 bases for J; bases not matched to a gene: 13. Germline-derived CDR1 and CDR2 are MGHDK and SYGVNS. The CDR3 loop is CATFRDSRREQYF. CDR3 bases: TGTGCCACCTTCCGGGACAGCCGGCGGGAGCAGTACTTC.

This clone was counted a single time. V is TRBV7-6 and J is TRBJ2-1; TRBD2 agrees at 7 bases. Trimming took 1 base from V and 5 from J; bases not matched to a gene: 5. This CDR3 has 15 residues. Per the germline V gene, CDR1 is SGHVS and CDR2 is FNYEAQ. The CDR3 spells CASSLDGGSDNEQFF. For the CDR3, the DNA is TGTGCCAGCAGCTTAGACGGGGGGTCCGACAATGAGCAGTTCTTC.

This rearrangement joins TRBV6-1 to TRBJ2-3, with D perhaps TRBD1 (5 bases). The V end was cut by 5 bases, the J end by 2 bases, with 11 bases between. This CDR3 is 14 amino acids long. From germline, CDR1 is MNHNS and CDR2 SASEGT. The CDR3, as DNA: TGTGCCAGCAGTCTCAGGGCCTCCACAGATACGCAGTATTTT. Amino acids: CASSLRASTDTQYF.

This chain uses TRBV4-3 with TRBJ2-2, with 11 nucleotides matching TRBD2. The germline V gene has CDR1 LGHNA and CDR2 YSLEER. The CDR3 runs 17 residues. With V trimmed by 3 bases and J by 1 base, 4 bases remained unmatched. The CDR3 nucleotides read TGCGCCAGCAGCCAGCGACTAGCGGGAATGAACACCGGGGAGCTGTTTTTT. Protein product: CASSQRLAGMNTGELFF.

This clone was counted a single time. The chain links TRBV2 to TRBJ2-7; no clear D. With 1 base removed from V and 0 bases from J, the gap between germline ends came to 10 bases. The V gene's germline CDR1 is SNHLY and CDR2 FYNNEI. This CDR3 spans 15 amino acids. This CDR3 reads CASSEEGVSSYEQYF. CDR3 bases: TGTGCCAGCAGTGAAGAAGGTGTTAGCTCCTACGAGCAGTACTTC.

This chain links TRBV7-9 with TRBJ2-3; D is possibly TRBD2 (6 bases). This CDR3 spans 16 amino acids. Trimming took off 3 bases at V and 1 base at J, with 14 bases between the two ends. The germline gives CDR1 SEHNR, CDR2 FQNEAQ (reference sequence). The CDR3 DNA follows: TGTGCCAGCAGCTTTCGCGGGACGGGGGGCACAGATACGCAGTATTTT. Amino acids: CASSFRGTGGTDTQYF.

This clone was recorded once. The chain links TRBV5-6 to TRBJ2-5; D uncertain. The CDR3 consists of 13 residues. V was cut by 1 base and J by 5 bases, with 9 bases left in between. CDR1 is SGHDT, CDR2 YYEEEE, per germline. CDR3 coding DNA: TGTGCCAGCAGCTTGATTAGCAGCGAGACCCAGTACTTC. Translating gives CASSLISSETQYF.

The genes are TRBV9 and TRBJ1-5, with 10 bases identical to TRBD1. The germline V gene has CDR1 SGDLS and CDR2 YYNGEE. V shed 4 bases, J shed 7 bases, and the junction held 5 bases outside the gene matches. This CDR3 region has 14 residues. The CDR3 here is CASSRDRGGQPQHF. The CDR3 DNA sequence: TGTGCCAGCAGCCGGGACAGGGGCGGCCAGCCCCAGCATTTT.

This clone was observed a single time. The gene calls are TRBV6-6 and TRBJ1-2; 8 bases agree with TRBD1. The length of the CDR3 is 14 residues. J lost 2 bases, V lost 6 bases, and 5 bases had no gene match. The germline V gene encodes CDR1 MNHNY and CDR2 SVGAGI (reference sequence). As DNA, the CDR3 is TGTGCCAGCAGAGGACAGGGCCGAAACTATGGCTACACCTTC. Its protein is CASRGQGRNYGYTF.

The rearrangement links TRBV11-2 to TRBJ2-2; TRBD2 might be the D (6 bases). V lost 1 base and J 5 bases, leaving 11 bases between the germline ends. Germline lookup yields CDR1 SGHAT and CDR2 FQNNGV. The CDR3 totals 15 residues. CDR3 bases: TGTGCCAGCAGCTTAGTTACAGGAGGGACCGGGGAGCTGTTTTTT. The encoded protein is CASSLVTGGTGELFF.

Within the sample, this clone is large (0.1 to 1%). The gene calls are TRBV5-1 and TRBJ1-2; TRBD1 aligns across 8 bases. CDR3 length equals 17 residues. CDR1 is SGHRS and CDR2 is YFSETQ in the germline V gene. V lost 0 bases, J lost 2 bases, and 9 bases stayed unmatched. CDR3 sequence reads: CASSLDAGGAKNYGYTF. Written as DNA, the CDR3 is TGCGCCAGCAGCTTGGATGCAGGGGGCGCGAAGAACTATGGCTACACCTTC.

The V and J genes are TRBV6-1 and TRBJ1-1, with TRBD1 matching 8 bases. The CDR3 has 14 residues. Germline assignment: CDR1 MNHNS and CDR2 SASEGT. V shed 5 bases, J shed 5 bases, and the junction held 7 bases outside the gene matches. The CDR3 loop is CASSPGQGRTEAFF. The CDR3 DNA reads as TGTGCCAGCAGTCCTGGACAGGGTCGGACTGAAGCTTTCTTT.

The chain employs TRBV6-1 and TRBJ1-2; 10 bases match TRBD1. The CDR3 contains 15 residues. Germline CDR1 and CDR2: MNHNS and SASEGT. The V gene end was trimmed by 5 bases and the J gene end by 4 bases; junction bases not matched to a gene: 7. CDR3 bases: TGTGCCAGCAGTCCACCCGGGACAGGGGCCTATGGCTACACCTTC. It yields the protein CASSPPGTGAYGYTF.

This chain uses TRBV30 with TRBJ1-1; D not resolved. Trimming shortened V by 2 bases and J by 10 bases, and 17 bases separated the two germline ends. Looked up from germline, CDR1 is GTSNPN and CDR2 is SVGIG (reference sequence). The CDR3 runs to 13 residues. CDR3 sequence (DNA): TGTGCCTGGAGTAGGCGGGATCCATACGGAGCTTTCTTT. It is translated as CAWSRRDPYGAFF.

V and J are TRBV4-2 and TRBJ2-1; 7 nucleotides align to TRBD2. Looked up from germline, CDR1 is LGHNA and CDR2 is YNFKEQ. Unmatched junction bases numbered 3, after V lost 0 bases and J lost 7 bases. CDR3 length: 14 amino acids. DNA for the CDR3: TGTGCCAGCAGCCAAGATGGGGGGGTGAATGAGCAGTTCTTC. This gives the protein CASSQDGGVNEQFF.

DNA of the CDR3: TGTGCCAGCAGTGGGCGAAGGGACGGCTCCTACGAGCAGTACTTC. It codes for CASSGRRDGSYEQYF. J is TRBJ2-7 and V is TRBV6-5; D is possibly TRBD1 or TRBD2 (5 bases each). CDR1 and CDR2 from the germline V gene are MNHEY and SVGAGI. Trimming stripped 5 bases from V and 0 bases from J, with 14 bases between. This CDR3 is built from 15 residues.

In this sample, this clone turned up a few times. The rearrangement uses TRBV28 and TRBJ1-5, with TRBD1 as a possible D gene (5 bases). Trimming cost V 4 bases and J 6 bases, with 7 bases left between them. The CDR3 sequence is 12 residues long. The germline CDR1 and CDR2 sequences are MDHEN and SYDVKM. CDR3 in amino acids: CASSSRGQPQHF. CDR3 coding DNA: TGTGCCAGCAGTTCAAGGGGTCAGCCCCAGCATTTT. Filled out from reference TRBV28 and TRBJ1-5, the complete variable domain reads DVKVTQSSRYLVKRTGEKVFLECVQDMDHENMFWYRQDPGLGLRLIYFSYDVKMKEKGDIPEGYSVSREKKERFSLILESASTNQTSMYLCASSSRGQPQHFGDGTRLSIL.

The chain recombines TRBV7-9 with TRBJ2-5; D possibly matches TRBD1 or TRBD2 (6 bases each). The CDR3 is 14 amino acids. Germline CDR1 reads SEHNR; CDR2 reads FQNEAQ (reference sequence). V gave up 3 bases and J gave up 2 bases, with 10 bases separating them. In nucleotides, the CDR3 is TGTGCCAGCAGCTTCGGGGGCGCTCAAGAGACCCAGTACTTC. Its translation is CASSFGGAQETQYF.

In this sample, this clone turned up a few times. V is TRBV6-6 and J is TRBJ1-5; 9 bases line up with TRBD1. J gave up 7 bases and V 6 bases, and 7 bases lay outside the gene matches. CDR1 is MNHNY and CDR2 is SVGAGI in the germline V gene (reference sequence). The CDR3 contains 14 residues. CDR3 DNA sequence: TGTGCCAGCAGATTACAGGGGGCTCGGCAGCCCCAGCATTTT. This gives the protein CASRLQGARQPQHF.